These T cell receptor beta chains were read from a single sample in a study of Ad26.COV2.S vaccination and SARS-CoV-2 variants. Produced via immunoSEQ multiplex PCR; TCRdb's table is partial and in-frame only. The top ten clones hold 1.5% of a sample with about 680,000 clones, more than 70% of them seen once. Sequencing used peripheral blood, obtained in a trial of Ad26.COV2.S vaccine versus placebo. These receptors were taken from a person between 18 and 65 years old who received the Ad26.COV2.S COVID-19 vaccine or a placebo. Each CDR3 is given with its conserved first and last residue.

V gene: TRBV14; CDR3 protein: CASSQQGDYEQYF
V gene: TRBV19; CDR3 protein: CASSPRTENTEAFF
V gene: TRBV5-1; CDR3 protein: CASSFGQGTQDEQYF
V gene: TRBV27; CDR3 protein: CASGQGAQLFF
V gene: TRBV18; CDR3 protein: CASSPSLTTGTGQPQHF
V gene: TRBV6-6; CDR3 protein: CASSYTSAQETQYF
V gene: TRBV6-5; CDR3 protein: CASSSRQGWSTQYF
V gene: TRBV4-1; CDR3 protein: CASSQGVGARTPQHF
V gene: TRBV5-5; CDR3 protein: CASSHRLAVAQTYEQYF
V gene: TRBV7-2; CDR3 protein: CASSVRTSGGTGELFF
V gene: TRBV5-1; CDR3 protein: CASSLLGYEQYF
V gene: TRBV9; CDR3 protein: CASSVGQRGGHEQYF
V gene: TRBV11-2; CDR3 protein: CASSLPPPTVYEQYF
V gene: TRBV7-2; CDR3 protein: CASSLVAGLNTEAFF
V gene: TRBV2; CDR3 protein: CASSDGGKSSYNSPLHF
V gene: TRBV10-3; CDR3 protein: CAISQGLGGSYEQYF
V gene: TRBV20-1; CDR3 protein: CSVSGTGGEKLFF
V gene: TRBV21-1; CDR3 protein: CASRAGGLNEQFF
V gene: TRBV5-1; CDR3 protein: CASRTAPQETQYF
V gene: TRBV13; CDR3 protein: CASSLGVSGNEQFF
V gene: TRBV5-5; CDR3 protein: CASSFSGGENQPQHF
V gene: TRBV23-1; CDR3 protein: CASSPGKGVHSGRGYNEQFF
V gene: TRBV3-1/TRBV3-2; CDR3 protein: CASSQEVRQPQHF
V gene: TRBV7-8; CDR3 protein: CASSLGTDGTYGYTF
V gene: TRBV19; CDR3 protein: CASSNRDIDKQYF
V gene: TRBV4-2; CDR3 protein: CASSPGLAGAAGETQYF
V gene: TRBV5-1; CDR3 protein: CASSAQGAYEQYF
V gene: TRBV6-5; CDR3 protein: CASSSADRAVGYTF